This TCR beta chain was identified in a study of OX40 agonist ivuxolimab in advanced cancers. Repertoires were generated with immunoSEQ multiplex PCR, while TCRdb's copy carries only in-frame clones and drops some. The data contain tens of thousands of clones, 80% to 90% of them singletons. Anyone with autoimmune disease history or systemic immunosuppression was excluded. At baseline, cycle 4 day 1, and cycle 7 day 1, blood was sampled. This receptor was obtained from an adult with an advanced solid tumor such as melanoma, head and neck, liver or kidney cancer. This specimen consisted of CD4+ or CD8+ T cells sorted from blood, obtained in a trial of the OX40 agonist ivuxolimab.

CDR3 residues: CASSHALGHLRDEQFF. The CDR3, as DNA: TGCGCCAGCAGCCACGCCTTGGGGCACCTAAGGGATGAGCAGTTCTTC. The rearrangement joins TRBV4-3 to TRBJ2-1, with D possibly being TRBD1 (5 bases). Germline V gene data show CDR1 as LGHNA and CDR2 as YSLEER. This CDR3 comprises 16 residues. The V end was cut by 3 bases, the J end by 8 bases, with 20 bases between.